This T cell receptor beta chain was sequenced for a study of shared clonotypes between healthy human individuals. Some clones are missing from TCRdb's copy, which holds only in-frame ones; the method was immunoSEQ multiplex PCR. This table holds hundreds of thousands of clones, nearly 95% found once. Terminally differentiated effector memory CD45RA+ cells were excluded by CCR7 positive selection of CD45RO-negative cells. The source of this sequence is a man between 25 and 39 years old in good health. What was sequenced was naive CD8+ T cells sorted from blood.

The CDR3 DNA reads as TGCGCCAGCAGCCAAGAAGAGGGGGACAGGGCTTACGAGCAGTACTTC. Translated: CASSQEEGDRAYEQYF. The gene calls are TRBV4-1 and TRBJ2-7; 9 positions agree with TRBD1. After removal of 0 bases from V and 4 bases from J, the junction contained 7 bases not matched to a gene. The germline V gene encodes CDR1 MGHRA and CDR2 YSYEKL. This CDR3 has 16 amino acids.